These 13 T cell receptor beta chains originate from one sample sequenced in a study of blood T cell repertoires in COVID-19. Method: immunoSEQ multiplex PCR; TCRdb's copy keeps in-frame clones and lacks some. Of over 150,000 clones in the sample, approximately 80% are singletons; the top ten hold about 12%. The sample was peripheral blood. These receptors all stem from a human donor in a cohort sampled during active COVID-19.

In its sample, this clone was seen a few times. CDR3 in amino acids: CASSLIGAAGNTIYF. In DNA form, the CDR3 reads TGTGCCAGCAGTTTAATTGGGGCCGCTGGAAACACCATATATTTT. This rearrangement joins TRBV28 to TRBJ1-3, with D perhaps TRBD1 (5 bases). The CDR3 runs 15 residues. The germline V and J ends were trimmed by 2 bases and 2 bases, with 10 bases remaining between them. The germline CDR1 and CDR2 sequences are MDHEN and SYDVKM.

This rearrangement joins TRBV5-1 to TRBJ2-4; D is ambiguous. The CDR3 is 12 amino acids. V gave up 2 bases and J gave up 8 bases, with 8 bases separating them. Looked up from germline, CDR1 is SGHRS and CDR2 is YFSETQ. The CDR3 nucleotides read TGCGCCAGCAGCTTAAAGTCAGACATTCAGTACTTC. This sequence encodes CASSLKSDIQYF.

The chain has TRBV18 and TRBJ2-5; TRBD2 matches 8 bases. The germline gives CDR1 KGHSH, CDR2 LQKENI. The CDR3 has 15 residues. With 3 bases clipped from V and 4 bases from J, the junction kept 7 bases outside the gene matches. CDR3 loop: CASSPSGGQGETQYF. The DNA of the CDR3 is TGTGCCAGCTCACCCTCGGGAGGGCAAGGAGAGACCCAGTACTTC.

This clone turned up a few times. The rearrangement uses TRBV3-1 (or the pseudogene TRBV3-2) and TRBJ2-7; 9 nucleotides line up with TRBD1. With 2 bases clipped from V and 2 bases from J, the junction kept 1 base outside the gene matches. CDR1 and CDR2 from the germline V gene are LGHDT and YNNKEL (reference sequence). This CDR3 region has 14 residues. The CDR3 nucleotides read TGTGCCAGCAGCCAATGGGACAGGGCCTACGAGCAGTACTTC. This translates into CASSQWDRAYEQYF.

The rearrangement uses TRBV7-8 and TRBJ2-3; 13 bases match TRBD2. The CDR3 is made up of 18 amino acids. From germline, CDR1 is SGHVS and CDR2 FQNEAQ. Losses at the gene ends were 6 bases for V and 2 bases for J; bases not matched to a gene: 11. The CDR3 DNA reads TGTGCCAGCAGTTCCCCGGGACTAGCGGGAAGTTTCACAGATACGCAGTATTTT. It codes for CASSSPGLAGSFTDTQYF.

The chain couples TRBV7-9 to TRBJ2-1, with 13 bases identical to TRBD2. This CDR3 spans 15 amino acids. The germline CDR1 and CDR2 sequences are SEHNR and FQNEAQ (reference sequence). After removal of 5 bases from V and 8 bases from J, the junction contained 6 bases not matched to a gene. The DNA of the CDR3 is TGTGCCAGCAGCCCGACTAGCGGGAGGAGGGATGAGCAGTTCTTC. Protein sequence: CASSPTSGRRDEQFF.

The chain recombines TRBV9 with TRBJ2-5; TRBD1 aligns across 8 bases. Losses at the gene ends were 4 bases for V and 5 bases for J; bases not matched to a gene: 10. The CDR3 spans 15 residues. CDR1 is SGDLS and CDR2 is YYNGEE in the germline V gene. CDR3 sequence reads: CASSTRTGPSETQYF. CDR3 nucleotides: TGTGCCAGCAGCACCAGGACAGGGCCTTCGGAGACCCAGTACTTC.

V is TRBV4-2 and J is TRBJ1-2; 10 bases agree with TRBD1. The CDR3 runs 16 residues. V dropped 2 bases and J dropped 3; count of bases not matched to a gene: 6. Per germline, CDR1 LGHNA and CDR2 YNFKEQ. The CDR3 nucleotides are TGTGCCAGCAGCCAACGAGACAGGGGGCGAGACTATGGCTACACCTTC. Amino acids: CASSQRDRGRDYGYTF.

The chain joins TRBV19 to TRBJ2-7, with TRBD2 matching over 12 bases. Germline V lookup: CDR1 LNHDA, CDR2 SQIVND (reference sequence). The V gene end was trimmed by 4 bases and the J gene end by 3 bases; junction bases not matched to a gene: 4. CDR3 size: 15 residues. The CDR3 DNA reads TGTGCCAGTAGTACCGGACTAGCGGGATTCTACGAGCAGTACTTC. This codes for CASSTGLAGFYEQYF.

V is TRBV25-1 and J is TRBJ2-1; 8 bases match TRBD2. After removal of 7 bases from V and 4 bases from J, the junction contained 6 bases not matched to a gene. The CDR3 loop spans 14 amino acids. Per the germline V gene, CDR1 is MGHDK and CDR2 is SYGVNS. In DNA, the CDR3 is TGTGCCAGCAAAGCGGGAGCCTGGTACAATGAGCAGTTCTTC. Translating gives CASKAGAWYNEQFF.

This sequence joins TRBV19 and TRBJ2-7; D ambiguous. The CDR3 totals 14 residues. The ends were cut back, 6 bases at V and 0 bases at J, with 12 bases in the middle. Germline CDR1 LNHDA, CDR2 SQIVND (reference sequence). DNA for the CDR3: TGTGCCAGTAGCCCGGCGGTCAGCTCCTACGAGCAGTACTTC. Translation: CASSPAVSSYEQYF.

This chain links TRBV7-6 with TRBJ2-7; 7 nucleotides line up with TRBD1. CDR3 length: 15 residues. Per the germline V gene, CDR1 is SGHVS and CDR2 is FNYEAQ. V was pared by 2 bases and J by 0 bases, with 4 bases of the junction left unmatched. Written as DNA, the CDR3 is TGTGCCAGCAGCTTAAGGCAGGGGGTCTCCTACGAGCAGTACTTC. This sequence encodes CASSLRQGVSYEQYF.

There are a few counts of this clone. The chain links TRBV18 to TRBJ2-2, with D unclear. The CDR3 extends over 14 amino acids. Germline assignment: CDR1 KGHSH and CDR2 LQKENI. Trimming took 7 bases from V and 1 from J, leaving 10 bases between them. In DNA, the CDR3 is TGTGCCAGCTTTGGGCAGGTGAACACCGGGGAGCTGTTTTTT. Amino acids: CASFGQVNTGELFF.